This entry features one T cell receptor beta chain sequence. Its antigen is not known. TCRdb reanalysed the 5' RACE reads using MiXCR and keeps one entry per CDR3 protein. The sample records about 360,000 distinct CDR3 sequences, 14% being singletons. This record belongs to a study of T-cell memory formation after mild COVID-19. Study in general: Clusters were largely donor specific.

Germline CDR1 reads LGHNT; CDR2 reads FRNRAP. V shed 3 bases and J shed 3 bases, with 17 bases lying between them. CDR3 length: 16 residues. General observations from the study: Memory from before infection featured some responding clones, which suggests cross-reactive memory joined. Clones that contracted from day 15 to 85 were balanced CD4/CD8, while later expanders leaned CD4+. CD8+ contracting clones occupied EMRA, while CD4+ ones occupied mainly CM and EM.

This chain joins TRBV12-5 and TRBJ1-1; tentatively, D is TRBD1 (5 bases). Sequenced: PBMCs or a T cell subset sorted from them (not recorded which). The sequence derives from a man younger than 30 who had mild COVID-19 (a few samples of this study predate the infection). Cell type and time point are not known. The CDR3 DNA is TGTGCTAGTGGTTTTCTTATCAGGACGGGGGACACTGAAGCTTTCTTT. Amino acids: CASGFLIRTGDTEAFF.